One sample yielded the 18 T cell receptor beta chains listed below, sequenced in a study of blood T cells in healthy people across ages. A second PCR of about 6 to 11 cycles used a sample-barcoded 5' primer and a J-beta primer mix. TCRdb re-derived calls from the 5' RACE reads in MiXCR, one entry per CDR3 protein. The sample has approximately 320,000 distinct CDR3 sequences, less than 30% seen once. The material sequenced was blood. The receptor set was obtained from a woman in her seventies in good health.

DNA for the CDR3: TGTGCCAGCAGCAAATCAGGGGCTGCTGGAAACACCATATATTTT. Its protein is CASSKSGAAGNTIYF. The V and J genes are TRBV7-2 and TRBJ1-3, with a weak D call TRBD1 (6 bases). The V and J ends lost 5 bases and 2 bases respectively, with 13 bases between them. This CDR3 is built from 15 residues. The germline CDR1 and CDR2 sequences are SGHTA and FQGNSA.

The rearrangement links TRBV7-9 to TRBJ2-3; D unclear. This CDR3 is built from 11 residues. Germline-derived CDR1 and CDR2 are SEHNR and FQNEAQ (reference sequence). V gave up 5 bases and J gave up 10 bases, with 10 bases separating them. CDR3 residues: CASSPRSAQYF. The CDR3 DNA is TGTGCCAGCAGCCCCAGATCTGCGCAGTATTTT.

Many counts were recorded for this clonotype. The V and J genes are TRBV7-2 and TRBJ1-4; 9 positions match TRBD1. The J segment lost 7 bases and the V segment lost 5 bases, leaving 5 bases of the junction unmatched. Germline CDR1 is SGHTA and CDR2 is FQGNSA. This CDR3 comprises 14 residues. In DNA form, the CDR3 reads TGTGCCAGCAGCGAGGGACAGGGCGGTGAAAAACTGTTTTTT. Protein product: CASSEGQGGEKLFF.

The chain couples TRBV12-3 or TRBV12-4 to TRBJ1-1; D not resolved. CDR3 length equals 15 residues. The V end lost 6 bases, the J end lost 1 base, and 15 bases lay between the germline ends. The CDR3, as DNA: TGTGCCAGCAGCCCACGAGAGAGTGGGAACACTGAAGCTTTCTTT. Its translation is CASSPRESGNTEAFF.

This chain connects TRBV7-2 to TRBJ2-5; 9 nucleotides line up with TRBD2. The CDR3 has 15 residues. V shed 5 bases and J 1 base; nucleotides not matched to a gene: 5. The germline V gene encodes CDR1 SGHTA and CDR2 FQGNSA. This chain's CDR3 is CASSPGTSPQETQYF. The CDR3 DNA is TGTGCCAGCAGCCCCGGGACTAGCCCCCAAGAGACCCAGTACTTC. Full variable domain (remainder filled in from reference TRBV7-2 and TRBJ2-5): GAGVSQSPSNKVTEKGKDVELRCDPISGHTALYWYRQSLGQGLEFLIYFQGNSAPDKSGLPSDRFSAERTGGSVSTLTIQRTQQEDSAVYLCASSPGTSPQETQYFGPGTRLLVL.

There are a few counts of this clonotype. Just one base apart from a much larger clone, this may be a read error. The V call is TRBV28, the J call TRBJ2-7; no definite D call. CDR3 size: 13 residues. CDR1 and CDR2 (germline): MDHEN, SYDVKM. Written as DNA, the CDR3 is TGTGCCAGCAGTCCCCTTTCCCCTTACGGGCAGTACTTC. Protein sequence: CASSPLSPYGQYF.

With respect to this clonotype: Since no conserved phenylalanine or tryptophan closes the CDR3, a read error is the likely cause. The rearrangement links TRBV4-3 to TRBJ2-5, with unresolved D. In germline, CDR1 is LGHNA, CDR2 YSLEER. V lost 1 base to trimming and J lost 7 bases, with 13 bases between them. This CDR3 region has 14 residues. The CDR3 nucleotides read TGCGCCAGCAGCCAAGCCCGACTGGCGAGGACCCAGTACCTC. Amino acids: CASSQARLARTQYL.

The V and J genes are TRBV10-2 and TRBJ2-5, with D unresolved. V gave up 5 bases and J gave up 3 bases, with 19 bases separating them. Germline CDR1 WSHSY, CDR2 SAAADI. This CDR3 has 16 residues. CDR3 nucleotides: TGCGCCAGCAGTCCCACAGACCTAGGCGATAAAGAGACCCAGTACTTC. Translated: CASSPTDLGDKETQYF.

The rearrangement links TRBV5-1 to TRBJ1-1, with no clear D. Germline CDR1 and CDR2: SGHRS and YFSETQ. Trimming stripped 3 bases from V and 7 bases from J, with 16 bases between. There are 14 residues in the CDR3. The CDR3 sequence is CASSSEDARSEAFF. For the CDR3, the DNA is TGCGCCAGCAGCTCCGAGGACGCCCGAAGTGAAGCTTTCTTT. The complete variable domain, with remaining parts taken from reference TRBV5-1 and TRBJ1-1, reads KAGVTQTPRYLIKTRGQQVTLSCSPISGHRSVSWYQQTPGQGLQFLFEYFSETQRNKGNFPGRFSGRQFSNSRSEMNVSTLELGDSALYLCASSSEDARSEAFFGQGTRLTVV.

There are a few counts of this clonotype. V and J are TRBV6-1 and TRBJ2-5; 12 nucleotides align to TRBD2. Unmatched junction bases numbered 6, after V lost 5 bases and J lost 2 bases. This CDR3 spans 16 amino acids. Looked up from germline, CDR1 is MNHNS and CDR2 is SASEGT. In DNA form, the CDR3 reads TGTGCCAGCAGTCCACGGACTAGCGGGATTCAAGAGACCCAGTACTTC. This sequence encodes CASSPRTSGIQETQYF.

J is TRBJ2-3 and V is TRBV20-1; 7 bases line up with TRBD2. The CDR3 is 16 residues long. Trimming took 1 base from V and 1 from J; bases not matched to a gene: 8. From germline, CDR1 is DFQATT and CDR2 SNEGSKA (reference sequence). The CDR3 coding sequence is TGCAGTGCTAGAGGGGGGTCCCTAGCGGGCACAGATACGCAGTATTTT. Protein: CSARGGSLAGTDTQYF.

The chain couples TRBV20-1 to TRBJ2-7; 8 bases map to TRBD1. The CDR3 is 13 amino acids. J was trimmed by 6 bases and V by 5 bases; bases with no gene match: 9. Germline CDR1 reads DFQATT; CDR2 reads SNEGSKA (reference sequence). DNA of the CDR3: TGCAGTGCTTCGAAGACAGGGGCCGGCGAGCAGTACTTC. Translated, it gives CSASKTGAGEQYF.

The rearrangement joins TRBV3-1 to TRBJ1-6; D is possibly TRBD1 (5 bases). Trimming removed 5 bases from V and 2 bases from J, with 13 bases in between. In germline, CDR1 is LGHDT, CDR2 YNNKEL (reference sequence). There are 16 residues in the CDR3. Here the CDR3 DNA reads TGTGCCAGCAGCGACAAGAAGGGGACCTATAATTCACCCCTCCACTTT. Translated, it gives CASSDKKGTYNSPLHF. Combining the CDR3 with reference TRBV3-1 and TRBJ1-6 gives the whole variable domain DTAVSQTPKYLVTQMGNDKSIKCEQNLGHDTMYWYKQDSKKFLKIMFSYNNKELIINETVPNRFSPKSPDKAHLNLHINSLELGDSAVYFCASSDKKGTYNSPLHFGNGTRLTVT.

This clonotype was counted a few times. The chain combines TRBV20-1 with TRBJ2-5, with 11 bases aligning to TRBD2. The J call is uncertain, as TRBJ2-7 better fits the DNA end. Germline lookup yields CDR1 DFQATT and CDR2 SNEGSKA (reference sequence). The CDR3 extends over 17 amino acids. As DNA, the CDR3 is TGCAGTGCTCGAAAACCGGGACTAGCGGCCACGGCCTACGAGCAGTACTTC. It codes for CSARKPGLAATAYEQYF.

The chain has TRBV5-4 and TRBJ2-1, with 10 bases matching TRBD1. The germline V gene has CDR1 SGHNT and CDR2 YYREEE (reference sequence). The CDR3 totals 15 residues. The ends lost 3 bases at V and 5 bases at J; junction bases unmatched: 5. CDR3 protein: CASSSGQGHNNEQFF. The CDR3 DNA is TGTGCCAGCAGCTCGGGACAGGGGCATAACAATGAGCAGTTCTTC.

J is TRBJ2-7 and V is TRBV6-1; weak D call: TRBD1 (6 bases). V was pared by 3 bases and J by 6 bases, with 12 bases between. The germline V gene has CDR1 MNHNS and CDR2 SASEGT. CDR3 size: 13 residues. The CDR3 region has the DNA TGTGCCAGCAGTGACACAGGGTCGGGCGAGCAGTACTTC. It codes for CASSDTGSGEQYF.

This clonotype was seen at least ten times. The rearrangement links TRBV29-1 to TRBJ2-7; 15 bases match TRBD2. The CDR3 is 15 amino acids. V shed 7 bases, J shed 3 bases, and the junction held 7 bases outside the gene matches. Looked up from germline, CDR1 is SQVTM and CDR2 is ANQGSEA. CDR3 protein: CSGGGLAGGFYEQYF. For the CDR3, the DNA is TGCAGCGGGGGGGGACTAGCGGGAGGTTTCTACGAGCAGTACTTC.

This chain joins TRBV7-9 and TRBJ1-1, with 8 nucleotides matching TRBD1. V lost 2 bases and J lost 1; bases outside the gene matches: 3. This CDR3 contains 15 residues. In germline, CDR1 is SEHNR, CDR2 FQNEAQ (reference sequence). This chain's CDR3 is CASSLPGGGNTEAFF. The CDR3 DNA is TGTGCCAGCAGCTTACCAGGGGGCGGGAACACTGAAGCTTTCTTT.